Many counts were recorded for the clone carrying this T cell receptor (beta chain). The antigen is undetermined. TCRdb re-analysed the reads in MiXCR, keeping a single row per CDR3 protein. The sample includes about 740,000 distinct CDR3 sequences, 35% to 45% of them seen just once. This entry belongs to a study of T cell repertoires in cytomegalovirus infection. Study overall: TCR beta signatures that were public indicated CMV infection and matching HLA type.

V dropped 1 base and J dropped 7; count of bases not matched to a gene: 10. The length of the CDR3 is 15 residues. Germline CDR1 and CDR2: SGHTA and FQGNSA. Whole-study findings and limits: The cumulative frequency of public TCR beta families distinguished individuals who carried CMV together with the relevant HLA. HLA-C-restricted TCR beta clonotypes specific for CMV led the ex vivo response.

This TCR was recovered from a human donor in good health (CMV status not recorded). Some clones in this sample may be carry-over from other donors' samples. V is TRBV7-2 and J is TRBJ2-7; TRBD2 aligns across 7 bases. Sequenced: PBMCs. DNA of the CDR3: TGTGCCAGCAGCTTAGGGCCTAGCGGCTTACAGGAGCAGTACTTC. This encodes CASSLGPSGLQEQYF.